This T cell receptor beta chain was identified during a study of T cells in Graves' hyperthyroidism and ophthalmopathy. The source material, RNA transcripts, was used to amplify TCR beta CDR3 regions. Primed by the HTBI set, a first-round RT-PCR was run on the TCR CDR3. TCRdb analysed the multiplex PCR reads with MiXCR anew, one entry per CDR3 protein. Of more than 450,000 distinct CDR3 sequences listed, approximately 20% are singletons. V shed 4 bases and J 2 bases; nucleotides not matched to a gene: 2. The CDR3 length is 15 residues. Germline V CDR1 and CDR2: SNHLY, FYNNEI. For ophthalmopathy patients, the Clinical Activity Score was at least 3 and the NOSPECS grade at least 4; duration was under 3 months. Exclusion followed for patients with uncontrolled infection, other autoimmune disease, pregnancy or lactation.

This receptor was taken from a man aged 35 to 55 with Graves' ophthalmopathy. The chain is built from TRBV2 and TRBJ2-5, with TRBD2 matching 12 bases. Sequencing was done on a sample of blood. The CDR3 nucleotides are TGTGCCAGCAGTGGGACTAGCGGGGCACAAGAGACCCAGTACTTC. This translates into CASSGTSGAQETQYF. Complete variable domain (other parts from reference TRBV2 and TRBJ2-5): EPEVTQTPSHQVTQMGQEVILRCVPISNHLYFYWYRQILGQKVEFLVSFYNNEISEKSEIFDDQFSVERPDGSNFTLKIRSTKLEDSAMYFCASSGTSGAQETQYFGPGTRLLVL.